Below are 25 T cell receptor beta chains sequenced from a single sample in a study of T cell responses to AZD1222 COVID-19 vaccine. Measured with immunoSEQ multiplex PCR; TCRdb has only the in-frame clones, and not every one. The sample carries about 150,000 clones, around 93% recorded once. This sample comprised peripheral blood, obtained 28 days after the second AZD1222 dose. Every receptor here comes from an adult who received the AZD1222 COVID-19 vaccine.

The rearrangement links TRBV19 to TRBJ1-1; D is unresolved. V was cut by 1 base and J by 5 bases, with 14 bases left in between. The CDR3 extends over 15 amino acids. Germline V gives CDR1 LNHDA, CDR2 SQIVND (reference sequence). CDR3 region: CASSIVLSRWTEAFF. The CDR3 bases are TGTGCCAGTAGTATAGTTTTGAGCAGGTGGACTGAAGCTTTCTTT.

The V call is TRBV9, the J call TRBJ1-5; D is undetermined. V was trimmed by 3 bases and J by 5 bases, leaving 15 bases between them. CDR1 SGDLS and CDR2 YYNGEE come from the germline V gene. The length of the CDR3 is 15 residues. The CDR3 DNA sequence: TGTGCCAGCAGCGGGAAGGATTCTCCTTATCAGCCCCAGCATTTT. As protein: CASSGKDSPYQPQHF.

CDR3 sequence (DNA): TGTGCCAGCAGCTATGGGGGACAGGGCTACGAGCAGTACTTC. Protein sequence: CASSYGGQGYEQYF. The chain joins TRBV7-9 to TRBJ2-7; 9 nucleotides align to TRBD1. Germline V lookup: CDR1 SEHNR, CDR2 FQNEAQ (reference sequence). The CDR3 runs to 14 residues. V lost 4 bases to trimming and J lost 3 bases; unmatched junction nucleotides: 4. The full variable domain, in which reference TRBV7-9 and TRBJ2-7 provide the parts outside the CDR3, is DTGVSQNPRHKITKRGQNVTFRCDPISEHNRLYWYRQTLGQGPEFLTYFQNEAQLEKSRLLSDRFSAERPKGSFSTLEIQRTEQGDSAMYLCASSYGGQGYEQYFGPGTRLTVT.

The chain has TRBV11-2 and TRBJ1-4; D is possibly TRBD1 (5 bases). Germline V gives CDR1 SGHAT, CDR2 FQNNGV. The CDR3 has 18 residues. The V and J ends lost 5 bases and 1 base respectively, with 20 bases between them. The CDR3 loop reads CASSMTVMGPQTNEKLFF. In DNA form, the CDR3 reads TGTGCCAGCAGCATGACAGTGATGGGCCCTCAAACTAATGAAAAACTGTTTTTT.

CDR3 amino acids: CASRSGDYTDTQYF. In nucleotides, the CDR3 is TGTGCCAGCAGATCTGGGGACTACACAGATACGCAGTATTTT. The chain recombines TRBV7-9 with TRBJ2-3, with 7 positions matching TRBD2. J lost 2 bases, V lost 6 bases, and 5 bases had no gene match. Germline V lookup: CDR1 SEHNR, CDR2 FQNEAQ (reference sequence). The CDR3 is 14 residues long.

This rearrangement joins TRBV5-6 to TRBJ1-4, with 7 nucleotides matching TRBD1. This CDR3 contains 14 residues. CDR1 and CDR2 from the germline V gene are SGHDT and YYEEEE. V shed 4 bases and J 8 bases; nucleotides not matched to a gene: 8. CDR3 sequence: CASSPTGLEEKLFF. The DNA for the CDR3 is TGTGCCAGCAGCCCGACAGGGCTCGAAGAAAAACTGTTTTTT. Using reference TRBV5-6 and TRBJ1-4 for the parts outside the CDR3, the full variable domain is DAGVTQSPTHLIKTRGQQVTLRCSPKSGHDTVSWYQQALGQGPQFIFQYYEEEERQRGNFPDRFSGHQFPNYSSELNVNALLLGDSALYLCASSPTGLEEKLFFGSGTQLSVL.

The V gene is TRBV6-5, the J gene TRBJ1-5; tentative D call: TRBD1 (5 bases). V was pared by 7 bases and J by 1 base, with 8 bases between. CDR1 and CDR2 (germline): MNHEY, SVGAGI. The CDR3 totals 13 residues. In DNA, the CDR3 is TGTGCCAGCAAAAGACAGAGCAATCAGCCCCAGCATTTT. Amino acids: CASKRQSNQPQHF.

The rearrangement joins TRBV24-1 to TRBJ1-2; D gene uncertain. The CDR3 is made up of 15 amino acids. Trimming took 2 bases from V and 0 from J, leaving 9 bases between them. CDR1 is KGHDR and CDR2 is SFDVKD in the germline V gene. The CDR3 DNA is TGTGCCACCAGTGATTCTTATCCAGCTAACTATGGCTACACCTTC. This codes for CATSDSYPANYGYTF.

This sequence joins TRBV27 and TRBJ2-3; 7 nucleotides align to TRBD1. From germline, CDR1 is MNHEY and CDR2 SMNVEV (reference sequence). The CDR3 covers 15 residues. J lost 4 bases, V lost 0 bases, and 4 bases had no gene match. Here the CDR3 reads CASSLSGTVADTQYF. CDR3 bases: TGTGCCAGCAGTTTATCGGGGACAGTAGCAGATACGCAGTATTTT.

This clone occurred once. This chain connects TRBV6-5 to TRBJ2-7, with D tentatively TRBD1 or TRBD2 (5 bases each). Germline CDR1 and CDR2: MNHEY and SVGAGI. This CDR3 has 15 amino acids. Trimming removed 7 bases from V and 0 bases from J, with 16 bases in between. The CDR3 DNA follows: TGTGCCAGCACCTCCCGGGACGGAGTCTCCTACGAGCAGTACTTC. It yields the protein CASTSRDGVSYEQYF.

This clone was detected only once. CDR3 bases: TGTGCCAGCAGCTCAGCGACTCGGGCAGATACGCAGTATTTT. Amino acids: CASSSATRADTQYF. The rearrangement links TRBV7-2 to TRBJ2-3; D call uncertain. CDR3 length equals 14 residues. CDR1 is SGHTA and CDR2 is FQGNSA in the germline V gene. Trimming shortened V by 4 bases and J by 4 bases, and 12 bases separated the two germline ends.

The V gene is TRBV7-9, the J gene TRBJ1-2, with 7 bases lining up with TRBD1. Germline V gene sequence: CDR1 SEHNR, CDR2 FQNEAQ (reference sequence). J was trimmed by 4 bases and V by 5 bases; bases with no gene match: 7. The CDR3 loop spans 14 amino acids. The CDR3 DNA reads TGTGCCAGCAGCCAGGGGGGTCTTACCTATGGCTACACCTTC. Translating gives CASSQGGLTYGYTF.

The chain employs TRBV18 and TRBJ2-7, with D unclear. The CDR3 extends over 15 amino acids. CDR1 and CDR2 (germline): KGHSH, LQKENI. Trimming cost V 0 bases and J 0 bases, with 9 bases left between them. CDR3 in DNA: TGTGCCAGCTCACCACCTACACCTTTCTCCTACGAGCAGTACTTC. Translated, it gives CASSPPTPFSYEQYF.

The chain recombines TRBV5-1 with TRBJ2-2, with D possibly being TRBD1 (6 bases). The CDR3 loop spans 15 amino acids. Trimming removed 2 bases from V and 4 bases from J, with 12 bases in between. CDR1 and CDR2 (germline): SGHRS, YFSETQ. This CDR3 is CASSFHEGGTGELFF. The DNA of the CDR3 is TGCGCCAGCAGCTTTCATGAAGGGGGCACCGGGGAGCTGTTTTTT.

In its sample, this clone was seen many times. The chain links TRBV6-5 to TRBJ1-2; 10 nucleotides match TRBD1. The CDR3 covers 16 residues. With V trimmed by 2 bases and J by 4 bases, 7 bases remained unmatched. Germline CDR1 is MNHEY and CDR2 is SVGAGI. The CDR3 DNA reads as TGTGCCAGCAGTTACGTCCGGACAGGGGGTGGCTATGGCTACACCTTC. Residues: CASSYVRTGGGYGYTF.

The chain uses TRBV6-5 and TRBJ1-5; D may be TRBD1 (6 bases). The V end lost 6 bases, the J end lost 0 bases, and 12 bases lay between the germline ends. CDR3 length equals 15 residues. Germline CDR1 reads MNHEY; CDR2 reads SVGAGI. The CDR3 reads CASRQGPNSNQPQHF. The CDR3, as DNA: TGTGCCAGCAGACAGGGACCGAATAGCAATCAGCCCCAGCATTTT.

This rearrangement joins TRBV18 to TRBJ1-1; maybe TRBD1 (5 bases). Trimming removed 1 base from V and 5 bases from J, with 14 bases in between. The CDR3 totals 15 residues. Germline CDR1 is KGHSH and CDR2 is LQKENI. This chain's CDR3 is CASSPLTDIATEAFF. In nucleotides, the CDR3 is TGTGCCAGCTCACCACTGACAGATATAGCGACTGAAGCTTTCTTT.

The V gene is TRBV11-2, the J gene TRBJ2-7; D not certain. CDR1 SGHAT and CDR2 FQNNGV come from the germline V gene. This CDR3 spans 13 amino acids. V gave up 1 base and J gave up 2 bases, with 6 bases separating them. CDR3 in amino acids: CASSLAGPYEQYF. The CDR3 DNA is TGTGCCAGCAGCTTAGCCGGGCCCTACGAGCAGTACTTC.

This sequence joins TRBV7-2 and TRBJ2-7; a possible D gene is TRBD1 (8 bases). This CDR3 comprises 14 residues. The germline V gene encodes CDR1 SGHTA and CDR2 FQGNSA. The V gene lost 5 bases and the J gene lost 3 bases, with 14 bases spanning the gap. CDR3 nucleotides: TGTGCCAGCAGCCTACAGGGGGGGTACTACGAGCAGTACTTC. This codes for CASSLQGGYYEQYF.

This chain joins TRBV6-5 and TRBJ1-1; D is ambiguous. From germline, CDR1 is MNHEY and CDR2 SVGAGI. The CDR3 loop spans 14 amino acids. V shed 6 bases and J shed 0 bases, with 11 bases lying between them. The CDR3 DNA is TGTGCCAGCAGGCCGACGGTCATGAACACTGAAGCTTTCTTT. Its translation: CASRPTVMNTEAFF.

CDR3 protein: CAISEVQGGEKLFF. The CDR3 region has the DNA TGTGCCATCAGTGAGGTTCAGGGGGGAGAAAAACTGTTTTTT. This rearrangement joins TRBV10-3 to TRBJ1-4, with 7 positions matching TRBD1. The ends lost 2 bases at V and 8 bases at J; junction bases unmatched: 5. Germline lookup yields CDR1 ENHRY and CDR2 SYGVKD. This CDR3 has 14 residues.

The chain uses TRBV6-1 and TRBJ2-3; the D gene is possibly TRBD2 (6 bases). The ends were cut back, 0 bases at V and 1 base at J, with 11 bases in the middle. Per germline, CDR1 MNHNS and CDR2 SASEGT. There are 16 residues in the CDR3. In DNA form, the CDR3 reads TGTGCCAGCAGTGAAGCGCGGCGCGGGGGCACAGATACGCAGTATTTT. It is translated as CASSEARRGGTDTQYF.

The V gene is TRBV27, the J gene TRBJ1-5, with D uncertain. CDR1 is MNHEY, CDR2 SMNVEV, per germline (reference sequence). CDR3 length: 13 amino acids. The V end lost 0 bases, the J end lost 7 bases, and 7 bases lay between the germline ends. The CDR3 here is CASSLSVGQPQHF. The CDR3, as DNA: TGTGCCAGCAGTTTATCAGTTGGGCAGCCCCAGCATTTT.

V usage is TRBV6-5 and J usage is TRBJ2-5; 7 positions match TRBD2. This CDR3 spans 13 amino acids. CDR1 and CDR2 (germline): MNHEY, SVGAGI. V shed 6 bases and J 4 bases; nucleotides not matched to a gene: 5. The CDR3 nucleotides read TGTGCCAGCAGAGCCTGGGGGGGAGAGACCCAGTACTTC. Translating gives CASRAWGGETQYF.

The CDR3 spells CASSLRGTYNEQFF. CDR3 in DNA: TGTGCCAGCAGCTTACGTGGGACCTACAATGAGCAGTTCTTC. The chain links TRBV11-2 to TRBJ2-1; no reliable D call. Trimming removed 2 bases from V and 2 bases from J, with 7 bases in between. There are 14 residues in the CDR3. The germline CDR1 and CDR2 sequences are SGHAT and FQNNGV. The full variable domain, rest sourced from reference TRBV11-2 and TRBJ2-1, is EAGVAQSPRYKIIEKRQSVAFWCNPISGHATLYWYQQILGQGPKLLIQFQNNGVVDDSQLPKDRFSAERLKGVDSTLKIQPAKLEDSAVYLCASSLRGTYNEQFFGPGTRLTVL.